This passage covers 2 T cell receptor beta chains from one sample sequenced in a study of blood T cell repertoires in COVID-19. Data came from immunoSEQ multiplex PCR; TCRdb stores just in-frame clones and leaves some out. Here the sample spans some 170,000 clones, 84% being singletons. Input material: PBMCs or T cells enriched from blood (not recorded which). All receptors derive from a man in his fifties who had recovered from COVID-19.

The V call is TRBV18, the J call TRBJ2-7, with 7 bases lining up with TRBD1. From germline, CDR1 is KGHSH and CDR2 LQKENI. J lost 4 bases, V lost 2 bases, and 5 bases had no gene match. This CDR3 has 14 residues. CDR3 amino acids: CASSPVTGSYEQYF. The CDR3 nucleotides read TGTGCCAGCTCACCAGTGACAGGGTCGTACGAGCAGTACTTC.

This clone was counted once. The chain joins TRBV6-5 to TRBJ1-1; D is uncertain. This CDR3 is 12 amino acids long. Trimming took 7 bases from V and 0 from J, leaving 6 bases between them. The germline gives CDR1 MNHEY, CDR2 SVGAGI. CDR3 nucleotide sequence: TGTGCCAGCAAGCCAATGAACACTGAAGCTTTCTTT. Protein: CASKPMNTEAFF.